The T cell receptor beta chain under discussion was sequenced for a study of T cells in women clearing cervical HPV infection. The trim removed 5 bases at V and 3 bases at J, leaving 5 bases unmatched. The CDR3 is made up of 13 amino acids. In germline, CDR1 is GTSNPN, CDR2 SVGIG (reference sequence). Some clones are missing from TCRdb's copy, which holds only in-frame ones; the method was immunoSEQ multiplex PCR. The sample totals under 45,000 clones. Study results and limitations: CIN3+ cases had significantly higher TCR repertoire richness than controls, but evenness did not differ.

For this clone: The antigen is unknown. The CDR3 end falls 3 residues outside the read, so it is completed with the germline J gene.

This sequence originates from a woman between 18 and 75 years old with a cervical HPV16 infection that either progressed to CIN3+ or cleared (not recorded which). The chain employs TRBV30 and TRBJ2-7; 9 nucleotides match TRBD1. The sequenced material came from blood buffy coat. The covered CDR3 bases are TGTGCCTGGGCCGGGACAGGGATCTACGAG. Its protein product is CAWAGTGIYE. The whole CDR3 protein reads CAWAGTGIYEQYF.